Given below is one T cell receptor (beta chain) in context. This sample is drawn from a study of control samples from healthy donors and cancer patients. Trimming pared 7 bases from V and 4 bases from J, leaving 19 bases between. From germline, CDR1 is LNHDA and CDR2 SQIVND (reference sequence). The CDR3 consists of 15 residues. Sequencing was performed with immunoSEQ multiplex PCR; in TCRdb, only in-frame clones are kept and a portion is missing. The data show 45,000 or so clones, more than 75% seen once. The receptor comes from a woman aged 55-69 years with lung cancer. The genes are TRBV19 and TRBJ1-2; no reliable D call. Sequenced material: PBMCs. The CDR3 DNA reads TGTGCCAGTAACCCTGCCGGGCAGGACCTCTATGGCTACACCTTC. It encodes CASNPAGQDLYGYTF. Based on the CDR3 plus reference TRBV19 and TRBJ1-2, the full variable domain is DGGITQSPKYLFRKEGQNVTLSCEQNLNHDAMYWYRQDPGQGLRLIYYSQIVNDFQKGDIAEGYSVSREKKESFPLTVTSAQKNPTAFYLCASNPAGQDLYGYTFGSGTRLTVV.